Following are 30 T cell receptor beta chains from one sample sequenced in a study of spatial heterogeneity in lung cancer (dated by TCRdb to about 2019). The investigation overall reported the following: The tumor nonsynonymous mutation count correlated with the number of expanded intratumoral alpha and beta TCRs.

Interpreted using the paper, the time point label stands for: sample taken at primary tumor resection. The library was obtained by 5' RACE. The listed sequencing device is NextSeq 500. TCRdb reanalyzed the raw reads on its own, using fastp at Q25 for trimming and MiXCR for clone calling, and kept in-frame beta chains. Identical CDR3 protein sequences are pooled into one entry, listed with their most common genes and DNA. Present in this sample are under 1,500 distinct CDR3 sequences, approximately 14% of which were seen just once. The ten largest clones represent over 20% of the sample. For these receptors, no antigen is known. The sample here was lung tumor tissue, taken at surgery. These receptors all come from a male donor with early-stage non-small cell lung cancer.

This clonotype has more than one count but fewer than ten. The chain couples TRBV15 to TRBJ1-4; 8 bases align to TRBD1. This CDR3 has 13 residues. The trim removed 2 bases at V and 10 bases at J, leaving 3 bases unmatched. From germline, CDR1 is LNHNV and CDR2 YYDKDF (reference sequence). The DNA of the CDR3 is TGTGCCACCAGCAGACCCGGACAGGGAAAACTGTTTTTT. This encodes CATSRPGQGKLFF.

The rearrangement joins TRBV5-6 to TRBJ2-3; 10 positions agree with TRBD2. This CDR3 has 15 amino acids. From germline, CDR1 is SGHDT and CDR2 YYEEEE. V shed 3 bases and J 7 bases; nucleotides not matched to a gene: 8. The CDR3 loop is CASSSERGGTNTQYF. Written as DNA, the CDR3 is TGTGCCAGCAGCTCAGAGCGGGGGGGCACGAATACGCAGTATTTT.

This clonotype is medium-sized (0.01 to 0.1%). Written as DNA, the CDR3 is TGTGCCAGCAGCGTTTCGACAGGGGCCTTCACAGATACGCAGTATTTT. Its protein product is CASSVSTGAFTDTQYF. The chain recombines TRBV7-2 with TRBJ2-3; 8 bases match TRBD1. Trimming took 5 bases from V and 2 from J; bases not matched to a gene: 9. The CDR3 length is 16 residues. The germline gives CDR1 SGHTA, CDR2 FQGNSA.

This clonotype is labeled large. This chain connects TRBV20-1 to TRBJ1-1, with a tentative D call TRBD1 (5 bases). Trimming shortened V by 5 bases and J by 5 bases, and 15 bases separated the two germline ends. This CDR3 comprises 13 residues. CDR1 and CDR2 from the germline V gene are DFQATT and SNEGSKA (reference sequence). The CDR3 here is CSALGRGRTEAFF. The CDR3 nucleotides read TGCAGTGCTTTGGGACGGGGAAGGACTGAAGCTTTCTTT.

Relative to its sample, this clonotype is large. The J gene is TRBJ2-5, the V gene TRBV2, with D possibly matching TRBD1 (6 bases). The germline gives CDR1 SNHLY, CDR2 FYNNEI. V lost 8 bases to trimming and J lost 5 bases, with 15 bases between them. This CDR3 is built from 13 residues. CDR3 in DNA: TGTGCCAGCCGGCAGGGGCCCGGTGAGACCCAGTACTTC. Protein sequence: CASRQGPGETQYF.

V usage is TRBV7-2 and J usage is TRBJ1-2; D is possibly TRBD1 (6 bases). The CDR3 length is 15 residues. V lost 3 bases and J 2 bases, leaving 13 bases between the germline ends. Germline V gives CDR1 SGHTA, CDR2 FQGNSA. In DNA form, the CDR3 reads TGTGCCAGCAGCTTGGGGGGCGCGATCAACTATGGCTACACCTTC. Amino acid sequence: CASSLGGAINYGYTF.

The rearrangement uses TRBV7-6 and TRBJ1-4; TRBD1 matches at 7 bases. Trimming removed 1 base from V and 6 bases from J; junction bases left unmatched: 5. The CDR3 is 15 residues long. The germline gives CDR1 SGHVS, CDR2 FNYEAQ. The CDR3 here is CASSLEAGGDEKLFF. The CDR3, as DNA: TGTGCCAGCAGCTTAGAGGCAGGGGGGGATGAAAAACTGTTTTTT. The variable domain in full, with the rest retrieved from reference TRBV7-6 and TRBJ1-4, is GAGVSQSPRYKVTKRGQDVALRCDPISGHVSLYWYRQALGQGPEFLTYFNYEAQQDKSGLPNDRFSAERPEGSISTLTIQRTEQRDSAMYRCASSLEAGGDEKLFFGSGTQLSVL.

By sample fraction, this clonotype is large. The V and J genes are TRBV7-6 and TRBJ1-1; D perhaps matches TRBD1 (6 bases). Trimming took 5 bases from V and 1 from J, leaving 11 bases between them. This CDR3 is 14 amino acids long. Germline V gene data show CDR1 as SGHVS and CDR2 as FNYEAQ. CDR3 loop: CASSPGDTNTEAFF. The CDR3 coding sequence is TGTGCCAGCAGCCCCGGGGACACGAACACTGAAGCTTTCTTT.

This clonotype is large by share. The V gene is TRBV3-1, the J gene TRBJ1-5; D is unresolved. Germline CDR1 is LGHDT and CDR2 is YNNKEL (reference sequence). This CDR3 is 14 amino acids long. Trimming stripped 0 bases from V and 3 bases from J, with 6 bases between. The CDR3 is CASSQDMVNQPQHF. CDR3 in DNA: TGTGCCAGCAGCCAAGATATGGTCAATCAGCCCCAGCATTTT.

In its sample, this clonotype is medium-sized (0.01 to 0.1%). The chain is built from TRBV29-1 and TRBJ2-1; TRBD2 matches 7 bases. The CDR3 loop spans 14 amino acids. The trim removed 0 bases at V and 6 bases at J, leaving 5 bases unmatched. CDR1 and CDR2 from the germline V gene are SQVTM and ANQGSEA. The CDR3 DNA sequence: TGCAGCGTTGAAGAACTAGCGTGGGGCAATGAGCAGTTCTTC. Translated: CSVEELAWGNEQFF.

This clonotype was detected ten times or more. The chain employs TRBV28 and TRBJ2-6, with D unclear. V lost 5 bases and J lost 3, with 23 bases in between. Germline V gene sequence: CDR1 MDHEN, CDR2 SYDVKM. CDR3 length: 19 amino acids. CDR3 residues: CASSPELIGNPSGANVLTF. CDR3 bases: TGTGCCAGCAGTCCAGAGCTGATAGGGAACCCTAGTGGGGCCAACGTCCTGACTTTC.

Judged by abundance, this clonotype is medium-sized. J is TRBJ2-1 and V is TRBV2; 10 bases align to TRBD2. Trimming at V came to 7 bases and at J to 7 bases, leaving 7 bases not matched to a gene. Per germline, CDR1 SNHLY and CDR2 FYNNEI. This CDR3 comprises 14 residues. CDR3 sequence (DNA): TGTGCCAGCATTCCTAGCGGGGGAGGGAATGAGCAGTTCTTC. Translation: CASIPSGGGNEQFF.

By its share, this clonotype is large. The V and J genes are TRBV12-3 or TRBV12-4 and TRBJ2-7; 8 bases agree with TRBD1. The length of the CDR3 is 12 residues. V shed 5 bases, J shed 6 bases, and the junction held 3 bases outside the gene matches. The CDR3 DNA is TGTGCCAGCAGTAAGACAGGGGTCGAGCAGTACTTC. Its translation is CASSKTGVEQYF.

By share of the sample, this clonotype is medium-sized (0.01 to 0.1%). The J gene is TRBJ1-4, the V gene TRBV7-9; 7 nucleotides align to TRBD1. V lost 1 base to trimming and J lost 8 bases; unmatched junction nucleotides: 4. The germline gives CDR1 SEHNR, CDR2 FQNEAQ (reference sequence). There are 14 residues in the CDR3. CDR3 residues: CASSLGQGEEKLFF. CDR3 DNA sequence: TGTGCCAGCAGCTTAGGACAGGGAGAGGAAAAACTGTTTTTT.

By its share, this clonotype is medium-sized. The CDR3 is CASSFISQETQYF. The CDR3 region has the DNA TGTGCCAGCAGCTTCATTAGCCAAGAGACCCAGTACTTC. This chain connects TRBV5-5 to TRBJ2-5; no definite D call. Germline V lookup: CDR1 SGHKS, CDR2 YYEKEE (reference sequence). V was clipped by 2 bases and J by 1 base, with 6 bases between them. The CDR3 sequence is 13 residues long. The complete variable domain, with remaining parts taken from reference TRBV5-5 and TRBJ2-5, reads DAGVTQSPTHLIKTRGQQVTLRCSPISGHKSVSWYQQVLGQGPQFIFQYYEKEERGRGNFPDRFSARQFPNYSSELNVNALLLGDSALYLCASSFISQETQYFGPGTRLLVL.

The chain couples TRBV30 to TRBJ1-1; D remains ambiguous. Germline assignment: CDR1 GTSNPN and CDR2 SVGIG (reference sequence). The length of the CDR3 is 14 residues. V lost 3 bases and J 0 bases, leaving 11 bases between the germline ends. The DNA of the CDR3 is TGTGCCTGGAGCCGGGATAACATGAACACTGAAGCTTTCTTT. It is translated as CAWSRDNMNTEAFF. Looking up the rest from reference TRBV30 and TRBJ1-1 gives the full variable domain: SQTIHQWPATLVQPVGSPLSLECTVEGTSNPNLYWYRQAAGRGLQLLFYSVGIGQISSEVPQNLSASRPQDRQFILSSKKLLLSDSGFYLCAWSRDNMNTEAFFGQGTRLTVV.

This clonotype is termed large. This sequence joins TRBV5-4 and TRBJ2-1; 11 nucleotides align to TRBD2. This CDR3 has 15 amino acids. The germline gives CDR1 SGHNT, CDR2 YYREEE (reference sequence). Trimming at V came to 0 bases and at J to 9 bases, leaving 5 bases not matched to a gene. The CDR3 coding sequence is TGTGCCAGCAGCTTGGGGCTAGCGGGGGGAGGTGAGCAGTTCTTC. Protein: CASSLGLAGGGEQFF.

In this sample, this clonotype turned up a few times. The chain combines TRBV4-2 with TRBJ2-2; D gene uncertain. This CDR3 spans 15 amino acids. Trimming stripped 4 bases from V and 3 bases from J, with 12 bases between. In germline, CDR1 is LGHNA, CDR2 YNFKEQ. The CDR3 is CASSPEAYYTGELFF. The DNA for the CDR3 is TGTGCCAGCAGCCCAGAGGCGTATTACACCGGGGAGCTGTTTTTT.

Relative to its sample, this clonotype is medium-sized. J is TRBJ2-1 and V is TRBV20-1; 12 nucleotides agree with TRBD2. The CDR3 runs to 16 residues. The germline V gene has CDR1 DFQATT and CDR2 SNEGSKA (reference sequence). The V gene end was trimmed by 3 bases and the J gene end by 9 bases; junction bases not matched to a gene: 12. The DNA of the CDR3 is TGCAGTGCTAGCTCCCCCCTAGCGGGAGGGCGACGTGAGCAGTTCTTC. Protein: CSASSPLAGGRREQFF.

This clonotype is categorized as medium-sized (0.01 to 0.1%). The V call is TRBV7-9, the J call TRBJ2-7, with 8 bases matching TRBD1. The CDR3 has 14 amino acids. Trimming took 3 bases from V and 3 from J; bases not matched to a gene: 4. Germline lookup yields CDR1 SEHNR and CDR2 FQNEAQ (reference sequence). The CDR3 is CASSFGTGHYEQYF. The CDR3 coding sequence is TGTGCCAGCAGCTTCGGGACAGGCCACTACGAGCAGTACTTC.

The chain couples TRBV12-3 or TRBV12-4 to TRBJ1-6; a weak D match, TRBD1 (6 bases). The V and J ends lost 3 bases and 8 bases respectively, with 11 bases between them. There are 14 residues in the CDR3. The chain's CDR3 is CASSFQGSDSPLHF. CDR3 nucleotide sequence: TGTGCCAGCAGTTTTCAGGGGAGCGATTCACCCCTCCACTTT.

This chain links TRBV5-1 with TRBJ2-2; D assignment may be TRBD1 or TRBD2 (6 bases each). Germline-derived CDR1 and CDR2 are SGHRS and YFSETQ. The CDR3 totals 13 residues. Trimming left V 3 bases short and J 5 bases short, with 8 bases between. The CDR3 sequence is CASSWRGTGELFF. CDR3 DNA: TGCGCCAGCAGCTGGAGGGGGACCGGGGAGCTGTTTTTT.

The chain has TRBV29-1 and TRBJ2-7, with D possibly called TRBD1 or TRBD2 (6 bases each). Trimming removed 0 bases from V and 0 bases from J, with 12 bases in between. The CDR3 has 15 amino acids. CDR1 is SQVTM, CDR2 ANQGSEA, per germline. The CDR3 is CSVEDPGASSYEQYF. The CDR3 DNA reads as TGCAGCGTTGAAGACCCGGGGGCCAGCTCCTACGAGCAGTACTTC.

The gene calls are TRBV12-3 or TRBV12-4 and TRBJ2-1; the match to TRBD1 covers 8 bases. The V segment lost 4 bases and the J segment 9 bases; nucleotides outside the gene matches: 17. The CDR3 contains 17 residues. The CDR3 reads CASSSRTGTWLIIEQFF. The CDR3 nucleotides are TGTGCCAGCAGTTCCCGGACAGGGACTTGGTTAATTATTGAGCAGTTCTTC.

The rearrangement uses TRBV7-3 and TRBJ2-3; 7 nucleotides agree with TRBD2. CDR3 length: 15 residues. The V gene end was trimmed by 7 bases and the J gene end by 3 bases; junction bases not matched to a gene: 10. Per germline, CDR1 SGHTA and CDR2 FQGTGA. The CDR3 loop is CASTSGTTRTDTQYF. The CDR3 DNA is TGTGCCAGCACTTCCGGGACTACGAGAACAGATACGCAGTATTTT.

The table lists this clonotype with many counts. The genes are TRBV7-8 and TRBJ2-7; tentatively, D is TRBD1 or TRBD2 (5 bases each). The germline V gene encodes CDR1 SGHVS and CDR2 FQNEAQ. This CDR3 is built from 14 residues. The germline V and J ends were trimmed by 2 bases and 9 bases, with 17 bases remaining between them. The CDR3 DNA follows: TGTGCCAGCAGCTTAACGGGACGGGCGGCAGGGCAGTACTTC. As protein: CASSLTGRAAGQYF.

This clonotype ranks as large. V usage is TRBV9 and J usage is TRBJ1-6; D perhaps matches TRBD1 (5 bases). The CDR3 has 18 residues. Trimming pared 0 bases from V and 8 bases from J, leaving 21 bases between. The germline CDR1 and CDR2 sequences are SGDLS and YYNGEE. Here the CDR3 reads CASSVAPKTGDRDSPLHF. The CDR3 nucleotides read TGTGCCAGCAGCGTAGCCCCGAAGACGGGGGATCGGGATTCACCCCTCCACTTT.

This clonotype was counted a few times. The chain is built from TRBV7-3 and TRBJ2-2; TRBD1 matches at 7 bases. The CDR3 is 17 residues long. Germline CDR1 and CDR2: SGHTA and FQGTGA. With 5 bases clipped from V and 4 bases from J, the junction kept 13 bases outside the gene matches. CDR3 loop: CASSDPGQRGGTGELFF. CDR3 nucleotides: TGTGCCAGCAGCGATCCGGGACAGCGAGGGGGCACCGGGGAGCTGTTTTTT.

This clonotype rates as medium-sized. V and J are TRBV12-3 or TRBV12-4 and TRBJ2-1, with D perhaps matching TRBD2 (5 bases). Between the trimmed V and J ends, which lost 7 bases and 6 bases, there was a span of 19 bases. The CDR3 runs to 15 residues. CDR3 in amino acids: CASTPRALRGNEQFF. CDR3 in DNA: TGTGCCAGCACCCCCCGGGCGCTCCGGGGCAATGAGCAGTTCTTC.

Within the sample, this clonotype is medium-sized. V and J are TRBV11-2 and TRBJ2-7; D not resolved. The CDR3 sequence is 12 residues long. CDR1 is SGHAT and CDR2 is FQNNGV in the germline V gene. Trimming cost V 5 bases and J 7 bases, with 12 bases left between them. CDR3 sequence (DNA): TGTGCCAGCAGCCCTAGACTGCGGGAGCAGTACTTC. It specifies CASSPRLREQYF.